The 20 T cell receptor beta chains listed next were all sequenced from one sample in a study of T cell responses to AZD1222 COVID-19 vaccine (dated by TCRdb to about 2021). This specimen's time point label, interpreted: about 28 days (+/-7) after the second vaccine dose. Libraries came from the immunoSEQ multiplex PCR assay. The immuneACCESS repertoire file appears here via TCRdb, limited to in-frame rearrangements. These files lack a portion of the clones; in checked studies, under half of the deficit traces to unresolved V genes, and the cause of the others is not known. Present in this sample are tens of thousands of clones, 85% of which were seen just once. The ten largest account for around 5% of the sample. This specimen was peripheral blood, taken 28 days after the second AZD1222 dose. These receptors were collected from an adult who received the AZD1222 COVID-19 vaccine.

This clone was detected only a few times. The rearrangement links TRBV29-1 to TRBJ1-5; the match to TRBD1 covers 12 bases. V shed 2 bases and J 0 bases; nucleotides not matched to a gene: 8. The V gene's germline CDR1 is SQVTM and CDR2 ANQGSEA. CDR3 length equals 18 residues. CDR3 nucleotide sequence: TGCAGCGTTGAACCGGGACAGGGGGCGCGGGATAGCAATCAGCCCCAGCATTTT. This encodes CSVEPGQGARDSNQPQHF.

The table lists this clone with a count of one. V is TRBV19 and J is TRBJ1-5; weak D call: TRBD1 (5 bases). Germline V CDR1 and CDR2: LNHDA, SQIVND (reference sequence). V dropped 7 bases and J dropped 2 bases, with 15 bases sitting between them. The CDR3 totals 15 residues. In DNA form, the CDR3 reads TGTGCCAGTACCCTGGGGGTTATTGGCAATCAGCCCCAGCATTTT. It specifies CASTLGVIGNQPQHF.

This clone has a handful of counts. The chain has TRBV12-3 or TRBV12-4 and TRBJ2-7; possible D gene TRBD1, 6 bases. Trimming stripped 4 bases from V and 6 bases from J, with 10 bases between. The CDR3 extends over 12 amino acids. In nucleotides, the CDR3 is TGTGCCAGCAGTTCCGGACAGCCCGAGCAGTACTTC. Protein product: CASSSGQPEQYF.

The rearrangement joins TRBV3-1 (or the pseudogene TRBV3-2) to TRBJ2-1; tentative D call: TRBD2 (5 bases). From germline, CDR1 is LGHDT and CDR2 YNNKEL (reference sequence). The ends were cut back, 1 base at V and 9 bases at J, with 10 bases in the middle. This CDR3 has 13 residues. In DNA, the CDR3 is TGTGCCAGCAGCCAAGCGCCGGCGGGTGAGCAGTTCTTC. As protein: CASSQAPAGEQFF.

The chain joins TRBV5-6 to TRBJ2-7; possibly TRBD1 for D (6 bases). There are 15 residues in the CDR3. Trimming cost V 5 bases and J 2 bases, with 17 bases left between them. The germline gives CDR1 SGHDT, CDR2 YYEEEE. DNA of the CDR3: TGTGCCAGCAGGGCTACAGGGTTGGGGACCTACGAGCAGTACTTC. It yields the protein CASRATGLGTYEQYF.

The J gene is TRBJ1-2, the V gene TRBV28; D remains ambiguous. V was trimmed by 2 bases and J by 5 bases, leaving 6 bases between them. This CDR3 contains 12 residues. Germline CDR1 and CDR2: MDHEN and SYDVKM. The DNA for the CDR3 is TGTGCCAGCAGTTTAGCACAGTATGGCTACACCTTC. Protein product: CASSLAQYGYTF.

CDR3 sequence (DNA): TGTGCCAGCAGCGTAGGTCAGCGGCCCACAGATACGCAGTATTTT. This codes for CASSVGQRPTDTQYF. The chain couples TRBV9 to TRBJ2-3; D might be TRBD2 (5 bases). With 0 bases removed from V and 2 bases from J, the gap between germline ends came to 10 bases. CDR1 and CDR2 from the germline V gene are SGDLS and YYNGEE. This CDR3 has 15 amino acids.

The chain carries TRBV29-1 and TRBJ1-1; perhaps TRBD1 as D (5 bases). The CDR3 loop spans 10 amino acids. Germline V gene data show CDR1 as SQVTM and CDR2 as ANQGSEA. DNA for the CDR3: TGCGCAGGGTTGAACACTGAAGCTTTCTTT. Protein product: CAGLNTEAFF.

The CDR3 sequence: CASSPRGGPWYGYTF. Written as DNA, the CDR3 is TGTGCCAGCTCACCCAGGGGCGGGCCTTGGTATGGCTACACCTTC. The chain is built from TRBV18 and TRBJ1-2; maybe TRBD1 (6 bases). Trimming removed 3 bases at V and 5 bases at J, with 16 bases between. The CDR3 totals 15 residues. Germline V lookup: CDR1 KGHSH, CDR2 LQKENI.

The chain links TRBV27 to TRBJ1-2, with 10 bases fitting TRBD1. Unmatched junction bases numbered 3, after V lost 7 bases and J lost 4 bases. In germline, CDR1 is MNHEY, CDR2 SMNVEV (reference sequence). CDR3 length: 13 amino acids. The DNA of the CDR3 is TGTGCCAGCACCAGGACAGGGGGCTATGGCTACACCTTC. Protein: CASTRTGGYGYTF.

The CDR3 sequence: CASSLAAGGVGEKLFF. CDR3 nucleotides: TGTGCCAGCAGCTTGGCAGCGGGGGGAGTTGGGGAAAAACTGTTTTTT. The chain carries TRBV5-6 and TRBJ1-4; D is possibly TRBD1 (5 bases). Germline values: CDR1 SGHDT, CDR2 YYEEEE. V dropped 0 bases and J dropped 8 bases, with 17 bases sitting between them. This CDR3 contains 16 residues.

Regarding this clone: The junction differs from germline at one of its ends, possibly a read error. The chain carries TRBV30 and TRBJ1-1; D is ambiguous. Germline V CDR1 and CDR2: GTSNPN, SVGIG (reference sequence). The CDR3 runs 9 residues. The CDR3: CAWTPPGLF. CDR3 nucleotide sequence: TGTGCCTGGACCCCCCCAGGTCTCTTT. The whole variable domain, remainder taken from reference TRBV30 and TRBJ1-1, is SQTIHQWPATLVQPVGSPLSLECTVEGTSNPNLYWYRQAAGRGLQLLFYSVGIGQISSEVPQNLSASRPQDRQFILSSKKLLLSDSGFYLCAWTPPGLFGQGTRLTVV.

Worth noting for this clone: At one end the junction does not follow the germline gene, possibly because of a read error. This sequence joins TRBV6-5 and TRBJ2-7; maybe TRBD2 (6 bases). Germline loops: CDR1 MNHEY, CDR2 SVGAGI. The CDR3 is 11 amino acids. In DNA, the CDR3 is TGCTCCGCCGGTGAGGGAGGCGAGCAGTACTTC. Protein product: CSAGEGGEQYF.

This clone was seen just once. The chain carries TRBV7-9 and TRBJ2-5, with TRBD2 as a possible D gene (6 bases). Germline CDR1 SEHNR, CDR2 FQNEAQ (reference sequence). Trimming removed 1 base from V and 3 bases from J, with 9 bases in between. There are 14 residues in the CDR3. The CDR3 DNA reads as TGTGCCAGCAGCTTAGGGGGACTCGAAGAGACCCAGTACTTC. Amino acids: CASSLGGLEETQYF.

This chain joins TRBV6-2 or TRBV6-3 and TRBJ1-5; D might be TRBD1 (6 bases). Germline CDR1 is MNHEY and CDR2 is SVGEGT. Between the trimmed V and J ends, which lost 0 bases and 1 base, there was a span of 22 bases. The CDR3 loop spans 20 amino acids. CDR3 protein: CASSYSPHVLGRGSNQPQHF. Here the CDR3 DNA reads TGTGCCAGCAGTTACTCGCCGCATGTGTTGGGCAGGGGAAGCAATCAGCCCCAGCATTTT.

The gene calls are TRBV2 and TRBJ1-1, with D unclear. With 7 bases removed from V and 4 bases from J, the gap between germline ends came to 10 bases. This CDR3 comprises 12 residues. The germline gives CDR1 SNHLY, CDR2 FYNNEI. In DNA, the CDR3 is TGTGCCAGCAACGGATTCTCCACTGAAGCTTTCTTT. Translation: CASNGFSTEAFF.

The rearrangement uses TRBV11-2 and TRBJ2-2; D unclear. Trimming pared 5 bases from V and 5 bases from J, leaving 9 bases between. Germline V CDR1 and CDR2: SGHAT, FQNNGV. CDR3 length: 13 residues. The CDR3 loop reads CASSVVSTGELFF. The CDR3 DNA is TGTGCCAGCAGCGTCGTATCGACCGGGGAGCTGTTTTTT.

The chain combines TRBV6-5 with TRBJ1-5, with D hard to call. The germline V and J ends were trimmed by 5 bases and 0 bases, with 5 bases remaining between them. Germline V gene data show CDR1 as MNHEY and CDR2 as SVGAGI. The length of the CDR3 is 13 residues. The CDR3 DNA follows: TGTGCCAGCAGTCCTGGTAGCAATCAGCCCCAGCATTTT. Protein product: CASSPGSNQPQHF.

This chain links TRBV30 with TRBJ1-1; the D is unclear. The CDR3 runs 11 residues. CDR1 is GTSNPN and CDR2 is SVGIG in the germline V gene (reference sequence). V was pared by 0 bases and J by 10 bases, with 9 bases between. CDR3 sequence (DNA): TGTGCCTGGAGTGTTGGGGTCATAGCTTTCTTT. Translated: CAWSVGVIAFF.

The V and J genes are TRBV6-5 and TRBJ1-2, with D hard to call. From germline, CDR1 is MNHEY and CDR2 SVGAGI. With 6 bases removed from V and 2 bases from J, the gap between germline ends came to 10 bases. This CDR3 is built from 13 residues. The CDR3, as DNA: TGTGCCAGCAGCCCCCTCGGGAACTATGGCTACACCTTC. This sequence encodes CASSPLGNYGYTF.